The clone carrying this T cell receptor (beta chain) showed up many times. What it binds is not known. This sample is drawn from a study of spatial heterogeneity in lung cancer. Germline-derived CDR1 and CDR2 are MDHEN and SYDVKM. V lost 4 bases and J 6 bases, leaving 7 bases between the germline ends. The CDR3 runs to 12 residues. The study, taken as a whole, reports: Intratumoral expanded alpha and beta TCR counts were found to track tumor mutation counts.

TCRdb called the 5' RACE reads again in MiXCR, with one record for every CDR3 protein. This table holds roughly 5,200 distinct CDR3 sequences, roughly 8.2% found once. Time point given: sample taken at primary tumor resection. Sequences were derived from lung tumor tissue, sampled at surgery. The clonotype comes from a female donor with early-stage non-small cell lung cancer. The chain uses TRBV28 and TRBJ2-1; D gene uncertain. The CDR3 reads CASSYNPNEQFF. In nucleotides, the CDR3 is TGTGCCAGCAGTTACAACCCCAATGAGCAGTTCTTC.